This T cell receptor beta chain was recorded in a study of PD-L1 blockade in urothelial cancer. Across the study: Before enrollment, 0 to 3 chemotherapy regimens had been given to patients. The median T cell count in blood samples was 141,255.

Here immunoSEQ multiplex PCR was the method, and the copy in TCRdb shows in-frame clones only, minus some. The sample holds 50,000 or so clones; approximately 83% are singletons and the top ten take around 9.3%. The time point is: peripheral blood 6 weeks after treatment start. The number of samples from each patient was between 1 and 8, taken pretreatment and on-treatment. The CDR3 length is 15 residues. J was trimmed by 5 bases and V by 1 base; bases with no gene match: 3. Looked up from germline, CDR1 is SGHTA and CDR2 is FQGTGA. The TCR comes from a man aged 55-75 years with urothelial cancer. The sequencing used PBMCs, collected around atezolizumab (anti-PD-L1) treatment. The chain joins TRBV7-3 to TRBJ2-2, with 8 bases that match TRBD2. CDR3 DNA sequence: TGTGCCAGCAGCTTAAGCGGGGGGAAAACCGGGGAGCTGTTTTTT. Its translation is CASSLSGGKTGELFF. The full variable domain, with the rest looked up from reference TRBV7-3 and TRBJ2-2, is GAGVSQTPSNKVTEKGKYVELRCDPISGHTALYWYRQSLGQGPEFLIYFQGTGAADDSGLPNDRFFAVRPEGSVSTLKIQRTERGDSAVYLCASSLSGGKTGELFFGEGSRLTVL.